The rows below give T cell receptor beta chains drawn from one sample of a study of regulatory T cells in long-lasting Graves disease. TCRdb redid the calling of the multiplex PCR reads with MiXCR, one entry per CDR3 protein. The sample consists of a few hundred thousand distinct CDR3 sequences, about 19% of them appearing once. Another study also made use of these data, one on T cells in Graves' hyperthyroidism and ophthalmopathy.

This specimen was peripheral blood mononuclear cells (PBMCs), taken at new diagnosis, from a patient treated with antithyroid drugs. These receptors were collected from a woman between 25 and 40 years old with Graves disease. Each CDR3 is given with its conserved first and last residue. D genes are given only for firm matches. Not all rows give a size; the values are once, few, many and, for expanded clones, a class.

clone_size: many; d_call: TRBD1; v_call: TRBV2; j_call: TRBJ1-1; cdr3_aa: CASRDTGVTEAFF; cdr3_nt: TGTGCCAGCAGAGACACAGGGGTAACTGAAGCTTTCTTT
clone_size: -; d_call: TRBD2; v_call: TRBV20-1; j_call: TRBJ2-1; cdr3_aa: CSAPRGASGTYNEQFF; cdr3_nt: TGCAGTGCCCCACGCGGGGCTAGCGGAACCTACAATGAGCAGTTCTTC
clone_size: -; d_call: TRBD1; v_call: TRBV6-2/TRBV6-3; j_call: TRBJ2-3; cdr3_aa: CASSYSPGQGAQDTQYF; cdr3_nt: TGTGCCAGCAGTTACTCCCCGGGACAGGGGGCGCAAGATACGCAGTATTTT
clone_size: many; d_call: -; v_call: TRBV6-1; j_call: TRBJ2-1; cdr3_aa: CASRRGYNEQFF; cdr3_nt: TGTGCCAGCAGGCGGGGCTACAATGAGCAGTTCTTC
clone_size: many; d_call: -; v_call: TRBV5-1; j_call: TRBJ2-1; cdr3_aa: CASSPSGRFSGDNEQFF; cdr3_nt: TGCGCCAGCTCCCCCTCGGGACGGTTTAGTGGGGACAATGAGCAGTTCTTC
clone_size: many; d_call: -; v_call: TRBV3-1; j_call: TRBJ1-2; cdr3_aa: CASSLLSGERYGYTF; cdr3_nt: TGTGCCAGCAGCCTATTGTCAGGGGAGCGCTATGGCTACACCTTC
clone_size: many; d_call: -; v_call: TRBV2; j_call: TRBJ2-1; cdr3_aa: CASKTQSSYNEQFF; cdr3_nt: TGTGCCAGCAAGACCCAAAGCTCCTACAATGAGCAGTTCTTC
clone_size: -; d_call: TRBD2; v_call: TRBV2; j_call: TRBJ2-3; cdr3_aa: CAILSGGTTDTQYF; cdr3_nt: TGTGCCATCCTTAGCGGGGGGACTACAGATACGCAGTATTTT
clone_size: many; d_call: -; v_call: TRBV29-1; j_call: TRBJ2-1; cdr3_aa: CSGLQGYNEQFF; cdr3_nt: TGCAGCGGATTGCAGGGCTACAATGAGCAGTTCTTC
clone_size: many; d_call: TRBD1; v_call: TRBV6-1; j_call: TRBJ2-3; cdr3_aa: CASMGQTPGQDTQYF; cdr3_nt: TGTGCCAGCATGGGACAGACCCCTGGGCAAGATACGCAGTATTTT
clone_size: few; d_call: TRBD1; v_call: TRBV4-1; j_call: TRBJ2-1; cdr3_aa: CASSQDWGTGTYNEQFF; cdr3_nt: TGCGCCAGCAGTCAAGATTGGGGGACAGGGACCTACAATGAGCAGTTCTTC
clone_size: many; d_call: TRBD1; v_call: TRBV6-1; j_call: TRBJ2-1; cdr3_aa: CASSAPAGGFYNEQFF; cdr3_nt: TGTGCCAGCAGTGCCCCCGCAGGGGGCTTCTACAATGAGCAGTTCTTC